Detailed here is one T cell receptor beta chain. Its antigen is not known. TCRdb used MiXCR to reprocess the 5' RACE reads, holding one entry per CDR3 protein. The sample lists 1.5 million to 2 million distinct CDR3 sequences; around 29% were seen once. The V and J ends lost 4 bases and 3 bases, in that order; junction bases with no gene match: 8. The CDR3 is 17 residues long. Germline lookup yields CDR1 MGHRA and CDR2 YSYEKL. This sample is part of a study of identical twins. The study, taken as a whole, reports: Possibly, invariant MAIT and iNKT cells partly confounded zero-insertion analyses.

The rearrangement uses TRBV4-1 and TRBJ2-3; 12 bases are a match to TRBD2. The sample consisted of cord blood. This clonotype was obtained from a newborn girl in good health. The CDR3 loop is CASSPAGLAGNTDTQYF. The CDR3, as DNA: TGCGCCAGCAGCCCCGCTGGACTAGCGGGGAATACAGATACGCAGTATTTT.